What follows is one TCR beta chain and its context. The CDR3 length is 15 residues. The V segment lost 3 bases and the J segment 13 bases; nucleotides outside the gene matches: 12. The germline gives CDR1 SGHRS, CDR2 YFSETQ. The data originate from a study of T cell changes during pregnancy in multiple sclerosis. Using immunoSEQ multiplex PCR, the repertoire was profiled, and TCRdb retains in-frame clones only, with some absent. The table records about 54,000 clones, around 90% of them present only once. The receptor was isolated from a female donor in good health, enrolled as a control in a pregnancy study. The chain uses TRBV5-1 and TRBJ1-6; 8 nucleotides match TRBD1. The sequences come from peripheral blood, collected after pregnancy. CDR3 amino acids: CASSSPQGEGGPLHF. CDR3 nucleotides: TGCGCCAGCAGCTCGCCACAGGGGGAAGGTGGTCCCCTCCACTTT.